These T cell receptor beta chains were read from a single sample in a study of blood T cells in healthy people across ages. Via MiXCR, TCRdb re-called the 5' RACE reads, giving one row per CDR3 protein. The sample lists fewer than 2 million distinct CDR3 sequences; about 39% were seen once. The material sequenced was blood. Every receptor here comes from a human donor in good health. The CDR3 runs from the conserved cysteine through the conserved F or W. The D gene is left open where the match is weak. Only part of the rows carry a size: once, few, many, or a class if the clone is expanded.

>TRBV29-1|NA|TRBJ1-2|TRBD1
CSVAGGGYGYTF
TGCAGCGTTGCAGGGGGCGGCTATGGCTACACCTTC
>TRBV6-2/TRBV6-3|NA|TRBJ1-1|NA
CASSYLGAASSTEAFF
TGTGCCAGCAGTTACTTGGGGGCAGCGTCTAGCACTGAAGCTTTCTTT
>TRBV7-2|NA|TRBJ2-5|NA
CASSLEVSAETQYF
TGTGCCAGCAGCTTAGAAGTCAGCGCAGAGACCCAGTACTTC
>TRBV29-1|NA|TRBJ1-2|TRBD1
CSVTAGGARRGYTF
TGCAGCGTTACCGCAGGGGGAGCACGCAGGGGCTACACCTTC
>TRBV20-1|NA|TRBJ2-3|NA
CSARWGERDTQYF
TGCAGTGCTAGATGGGGGGAAAGGGATACGCAGTATTTT
>TRBV6-1|NA|TRBJ1-5|TRBD1
CASSGQGVGPQHF
TGTGCCAGCAGTGGACAGGGAGTGGGGCCCCAGCATTTT
>TRBV3-1|once|TRBJ1-2|TRBD1
CASSQGGTGAGYTF
TGTGCCAGCAGCCAAGGAGGGACAGGGGCCGGCTACACCTTC
>TRBV6-2/TRBV6-3|NA|TRBJ1-2|NA
CASSYLGQESYTF
TGTGCCAGCAGTTATCTCGGGCAGGAGAGCTACACCTTC
>TRBV6-5|NA|TRBJ1-1|NA
CASNSEGGNTEAFF
TGTGCCAGCAACTCAGAGGGGGGAAACACTGAAGCTTTCTTT
>TRBV20-1|NA|TRBJ2-3|TRBD2
CSTTTGTSGGRASTDTQYF
TGCAGTACAACTACCGGGACTAGCGGGGGGCGAGCTAGCACAGATACGCAGTATTTT
>TRBV4-1|NA|TRBJ2-3|NA
CASSQERAGNTDTQYF
TGCGCCAGCAGCCAAGAAAGGGCAGGGAACACAGATACGCAGTATTTT